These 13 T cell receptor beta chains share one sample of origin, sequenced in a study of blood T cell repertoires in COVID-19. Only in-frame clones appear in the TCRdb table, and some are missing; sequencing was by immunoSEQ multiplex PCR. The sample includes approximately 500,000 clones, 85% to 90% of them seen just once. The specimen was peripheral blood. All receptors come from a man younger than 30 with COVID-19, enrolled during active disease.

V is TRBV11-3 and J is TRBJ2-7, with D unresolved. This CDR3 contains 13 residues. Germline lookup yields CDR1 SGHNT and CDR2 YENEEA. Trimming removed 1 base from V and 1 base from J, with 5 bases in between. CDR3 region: CASSLGPSYEQYF. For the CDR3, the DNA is TGTGCCAGCAGCTTAGGGCCATCCTACGAGCAGTACTTC.

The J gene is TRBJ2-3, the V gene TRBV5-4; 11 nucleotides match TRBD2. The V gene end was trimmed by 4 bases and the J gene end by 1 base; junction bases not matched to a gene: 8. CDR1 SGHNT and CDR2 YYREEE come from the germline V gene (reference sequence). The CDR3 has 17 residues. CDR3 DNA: TGTGCCAGCAGCGGGACTAGCGGCGGTTTTGGCACAGATACGCAGTATTTT. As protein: CASSGTSGGFGTDTQYF.

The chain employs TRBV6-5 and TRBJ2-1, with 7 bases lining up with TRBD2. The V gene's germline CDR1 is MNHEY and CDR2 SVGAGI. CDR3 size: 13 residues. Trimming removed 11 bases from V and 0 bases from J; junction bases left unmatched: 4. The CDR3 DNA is TGTGCCGGGCGGGGGAGCTCCTACAATGAGCAGTTCTTC. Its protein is CAGRGSSYNEQFF.

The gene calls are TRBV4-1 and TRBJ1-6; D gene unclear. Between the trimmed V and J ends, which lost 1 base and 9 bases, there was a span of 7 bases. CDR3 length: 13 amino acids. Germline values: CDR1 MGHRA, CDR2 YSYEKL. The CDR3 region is CASSQGSGSPLHF. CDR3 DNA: TGCGCCAGCAGCCAAGGTTCAGGTTCACCCCTCCACTTT.

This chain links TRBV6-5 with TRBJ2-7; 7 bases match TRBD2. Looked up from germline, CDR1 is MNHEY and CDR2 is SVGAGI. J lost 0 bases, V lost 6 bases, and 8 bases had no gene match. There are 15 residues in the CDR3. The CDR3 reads CASRDPSGVSYEQYF. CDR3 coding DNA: TGTGCCAGCAGGGATCCCAGCGGGGTCTCCTACGAGCAGTACTTC.

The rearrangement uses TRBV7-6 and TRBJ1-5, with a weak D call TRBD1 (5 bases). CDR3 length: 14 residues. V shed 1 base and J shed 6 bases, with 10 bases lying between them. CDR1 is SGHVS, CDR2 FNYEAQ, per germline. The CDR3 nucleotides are TGTGCCAGCAGCTTAGGGGGGGGGTTTCAGCCCCAGCATTTT. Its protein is CASSLGGGFQPQHF. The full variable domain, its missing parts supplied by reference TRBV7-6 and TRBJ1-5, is GAGVSQSPRYKVTKRGQDVALRCDPISGHVSLYWYRQALGQGPEFLTYFNYEAQQDKSGLPNDRFSAERPEGSISTLTIQRTEQRDSAMYRCASSLGGGFQPQHFGDGTRLSIL.

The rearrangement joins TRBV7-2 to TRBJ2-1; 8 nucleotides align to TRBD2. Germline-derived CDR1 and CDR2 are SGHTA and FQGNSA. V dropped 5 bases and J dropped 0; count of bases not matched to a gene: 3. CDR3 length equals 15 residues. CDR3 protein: CASSPGLDSYNEQFF. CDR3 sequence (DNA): TGTGCCAGCAGCCCGGGACTAGACTCCTACAATGAGCAGTTCTTC.

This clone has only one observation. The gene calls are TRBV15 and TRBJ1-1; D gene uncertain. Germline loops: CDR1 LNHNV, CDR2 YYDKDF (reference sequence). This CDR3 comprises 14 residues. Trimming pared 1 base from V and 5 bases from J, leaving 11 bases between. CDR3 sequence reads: CATSRGRGKTEAFF. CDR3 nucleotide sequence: TGTGCCACCAGCAGAGGAAGAGGGAAAACTGAAGCTTTCTTT.

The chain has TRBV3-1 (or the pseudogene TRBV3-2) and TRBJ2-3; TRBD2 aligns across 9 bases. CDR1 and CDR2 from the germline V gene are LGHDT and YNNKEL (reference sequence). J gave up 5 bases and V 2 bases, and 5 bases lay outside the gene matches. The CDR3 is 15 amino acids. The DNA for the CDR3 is TGTGCCAGCAGCCAACAAGCGGGGGGCGTAGATACGCAGTATTTT. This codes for CASSQQAGGVDTQYF.

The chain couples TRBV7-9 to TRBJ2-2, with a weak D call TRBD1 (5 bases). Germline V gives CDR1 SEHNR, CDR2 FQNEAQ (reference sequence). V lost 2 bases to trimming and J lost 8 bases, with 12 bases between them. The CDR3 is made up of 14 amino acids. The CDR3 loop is CASSLSHGAGELFF. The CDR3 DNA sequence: TGTGCCAGCAGCTTATCACATGGGGCTGGGGAGCTGTTTTTT.

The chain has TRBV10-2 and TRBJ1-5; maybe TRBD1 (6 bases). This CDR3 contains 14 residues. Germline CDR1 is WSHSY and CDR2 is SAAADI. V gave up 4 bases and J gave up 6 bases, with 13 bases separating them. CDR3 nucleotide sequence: TGCGCCAGCAGTGTGTACAGGGACGGTCAGCCCCAGCATTTT. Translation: CASSVYRDGQPQHF.

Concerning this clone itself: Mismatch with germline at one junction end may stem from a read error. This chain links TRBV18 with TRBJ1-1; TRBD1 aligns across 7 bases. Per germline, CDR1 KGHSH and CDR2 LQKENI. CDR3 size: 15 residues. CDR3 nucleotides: TGTGCCAGCTCGCCACAGGGGCTGTTTGACACTGAAGCTTTCTTT. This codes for CASSPQGLFDTEAFF.

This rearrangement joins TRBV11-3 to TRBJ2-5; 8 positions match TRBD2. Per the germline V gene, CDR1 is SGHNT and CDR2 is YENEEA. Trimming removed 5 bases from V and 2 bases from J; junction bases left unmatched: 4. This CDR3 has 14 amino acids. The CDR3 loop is CASSISGVQETQYF. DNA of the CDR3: TGTGCCAGCAGCATTAGCGGGGTACAAGAGACCCAGTACTTC.